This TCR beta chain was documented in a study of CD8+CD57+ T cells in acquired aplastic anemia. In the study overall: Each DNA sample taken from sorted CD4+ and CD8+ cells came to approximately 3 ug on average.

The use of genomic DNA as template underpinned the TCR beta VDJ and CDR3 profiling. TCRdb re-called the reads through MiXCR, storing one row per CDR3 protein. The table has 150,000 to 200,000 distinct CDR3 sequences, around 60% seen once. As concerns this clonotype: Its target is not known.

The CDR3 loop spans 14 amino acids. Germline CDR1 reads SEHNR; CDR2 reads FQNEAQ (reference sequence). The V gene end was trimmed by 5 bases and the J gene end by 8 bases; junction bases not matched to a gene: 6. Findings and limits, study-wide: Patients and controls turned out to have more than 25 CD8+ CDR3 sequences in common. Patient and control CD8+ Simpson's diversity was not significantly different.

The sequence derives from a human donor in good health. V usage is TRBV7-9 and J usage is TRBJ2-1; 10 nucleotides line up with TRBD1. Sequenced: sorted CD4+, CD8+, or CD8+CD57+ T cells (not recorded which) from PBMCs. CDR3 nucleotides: TGTGCCAGCAGCACGACAGGGGGCAGGGATGAGCAGTTCTTC. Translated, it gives CASSTTGGRDEQFF.